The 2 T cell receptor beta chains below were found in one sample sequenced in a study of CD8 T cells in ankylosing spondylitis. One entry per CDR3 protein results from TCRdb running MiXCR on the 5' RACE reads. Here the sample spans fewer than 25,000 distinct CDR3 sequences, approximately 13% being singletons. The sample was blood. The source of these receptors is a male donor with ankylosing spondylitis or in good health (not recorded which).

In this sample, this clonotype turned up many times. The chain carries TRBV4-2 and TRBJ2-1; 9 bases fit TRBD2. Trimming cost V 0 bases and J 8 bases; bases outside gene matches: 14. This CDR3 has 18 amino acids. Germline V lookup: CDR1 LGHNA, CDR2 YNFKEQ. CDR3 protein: CASSQEWSQAGGHYEQFF. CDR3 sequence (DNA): TGTGCCAGCAGCCAAGAATGGTCCCAAGCGGGAGGCCATTATGAGCAGTTCTTC.

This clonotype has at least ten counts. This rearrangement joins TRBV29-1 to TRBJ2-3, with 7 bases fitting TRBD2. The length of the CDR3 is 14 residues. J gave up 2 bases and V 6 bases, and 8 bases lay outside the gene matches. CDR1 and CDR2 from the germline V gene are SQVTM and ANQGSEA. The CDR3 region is CSVSASGATDTQYF. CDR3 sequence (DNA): TGCAGCGTGTCCGCTAGCGGCGCCACAGATACGCAGTATTTT.